Sequencing of this T cell receptor beta chain was carried out in a study of blood T cell repertoires in COVID-19. Assay: immunoSEQ multiplex PCR; the TCRdb copy retains only in-frame clones and omits some. Of 200,000 or so clones listed, roughly 80% are singletons. Resolution of symptoms, clearance, or two negative PCRs was present in recovered Cohort 3 donors. Trimming removed 4 bases from V and 1 base from J, with 17 bases in between. The CDR3 length is 17 residues. Germline CDR1 is LNHDA and CDR2 is SQIVND (reference sequence). The chain couples TRBV19 to TRBJ1-5; D is ambiguous. Sequences were obtained from PBMCs or T cells enriched from blood (not recorded which). This TCR derives from a middle-aged man who had recovered from COVID-19. The CDR3 reads CASSKLRRSESNQPQHF. The CDR3 DNA reads as TGTGCCAGTAGTAAGTTAAGGCGGAGTGAAAGCAATCAGCCCCAGCATTTT.